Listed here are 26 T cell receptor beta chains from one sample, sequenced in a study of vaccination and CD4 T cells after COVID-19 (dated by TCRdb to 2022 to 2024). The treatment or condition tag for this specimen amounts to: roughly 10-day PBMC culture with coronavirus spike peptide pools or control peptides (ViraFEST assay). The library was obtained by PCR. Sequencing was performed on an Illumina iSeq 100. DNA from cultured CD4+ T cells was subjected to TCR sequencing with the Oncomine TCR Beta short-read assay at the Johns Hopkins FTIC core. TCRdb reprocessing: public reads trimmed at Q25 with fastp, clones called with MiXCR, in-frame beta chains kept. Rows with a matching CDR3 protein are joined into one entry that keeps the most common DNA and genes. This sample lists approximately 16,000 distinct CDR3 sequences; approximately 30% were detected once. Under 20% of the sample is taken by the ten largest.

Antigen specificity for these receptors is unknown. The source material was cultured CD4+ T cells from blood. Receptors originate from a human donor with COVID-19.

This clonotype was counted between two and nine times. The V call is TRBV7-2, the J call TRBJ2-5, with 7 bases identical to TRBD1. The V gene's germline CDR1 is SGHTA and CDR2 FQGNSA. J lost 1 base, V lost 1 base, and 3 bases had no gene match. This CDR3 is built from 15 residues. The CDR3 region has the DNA TGTGCCAGCAGCTTAGTAGACAGGGCCCAAGAGACCCAGTACTTC. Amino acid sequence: CASSLVDRAQETQYF.

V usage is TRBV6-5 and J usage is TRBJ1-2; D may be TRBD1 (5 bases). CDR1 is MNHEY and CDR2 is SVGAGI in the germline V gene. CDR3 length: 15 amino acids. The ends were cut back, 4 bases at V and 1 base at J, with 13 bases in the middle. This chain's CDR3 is CASSSTGRVNYGYTF. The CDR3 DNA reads TGTGCCAGCAGTTCCACAGGCAGGGTTAACTATGGCTACACCTTC.

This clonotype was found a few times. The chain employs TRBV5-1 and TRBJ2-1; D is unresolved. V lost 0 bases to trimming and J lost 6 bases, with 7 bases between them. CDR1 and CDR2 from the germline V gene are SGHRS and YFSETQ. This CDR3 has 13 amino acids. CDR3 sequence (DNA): TGCGCCAGCAGCTTGGGACTCCTCAATGAGCAGTTCTTC. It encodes CASSLGLLNEQFF. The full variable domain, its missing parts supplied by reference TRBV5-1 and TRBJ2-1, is KAGVTQTPRYLIKTRGQQVTLSCSPISGHRSVSWYQQTPGQGLQFLFEYFSETQRNKGNFPGRFSGRQFSNSRSEMNVSTLELGDSALYLCASSLGLLNEQFFGPGTRLTVL.

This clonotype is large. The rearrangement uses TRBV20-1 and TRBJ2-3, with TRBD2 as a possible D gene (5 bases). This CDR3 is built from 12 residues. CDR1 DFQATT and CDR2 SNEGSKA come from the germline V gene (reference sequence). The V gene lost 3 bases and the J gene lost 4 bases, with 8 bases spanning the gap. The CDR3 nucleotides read TGCAGTGCTAGGGACTCCCCAGATACGCAGTATTTT. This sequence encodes CSARDSPDTQYF.

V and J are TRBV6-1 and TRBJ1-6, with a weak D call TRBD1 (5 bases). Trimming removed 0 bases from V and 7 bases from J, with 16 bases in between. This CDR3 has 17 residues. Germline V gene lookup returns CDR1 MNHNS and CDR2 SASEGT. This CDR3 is CASSEAFAGWRNSPLHF. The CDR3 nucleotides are TGTGCCAGCAGTGAAGCATTTGCAGGGTGGAGAAATTCACCCCTCCACTTT.

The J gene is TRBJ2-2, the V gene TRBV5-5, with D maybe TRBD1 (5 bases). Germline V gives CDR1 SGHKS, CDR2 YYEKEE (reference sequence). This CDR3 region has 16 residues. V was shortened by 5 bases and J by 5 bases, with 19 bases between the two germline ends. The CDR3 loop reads CASSPLAVRVTGELFF. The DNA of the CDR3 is TGTGCCAGCAGTCCCTTAGCCGTCAGGGTGACCGGGGAGCTGTTTTTT.

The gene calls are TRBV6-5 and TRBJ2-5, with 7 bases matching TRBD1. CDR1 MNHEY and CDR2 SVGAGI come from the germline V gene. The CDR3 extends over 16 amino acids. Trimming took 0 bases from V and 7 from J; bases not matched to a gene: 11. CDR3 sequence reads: CASSYSTGSALGTQYF. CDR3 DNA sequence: TGTGCCAGCAGTTACTCGACAGGGTCGGCCCTAGGGACCCAGTACTTC.

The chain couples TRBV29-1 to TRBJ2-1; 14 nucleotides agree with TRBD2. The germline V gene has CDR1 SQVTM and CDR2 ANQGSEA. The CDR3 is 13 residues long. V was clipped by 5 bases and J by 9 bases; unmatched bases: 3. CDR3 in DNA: TGCAGCGTTCGGACTAGCGGGGGGCGTGAGCAGTTCTTC. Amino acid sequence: CSVRTSGGREQFF.

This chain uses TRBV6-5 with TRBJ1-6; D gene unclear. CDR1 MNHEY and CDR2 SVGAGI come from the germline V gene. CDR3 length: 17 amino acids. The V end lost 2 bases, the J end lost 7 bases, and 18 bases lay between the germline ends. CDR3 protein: CASSYPGSPGRNSPLHF. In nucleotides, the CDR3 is TGTGCCAGCAGTTACCCCGGAAGTCCCGGAAGAAATTCACCCCTCCACTTT.

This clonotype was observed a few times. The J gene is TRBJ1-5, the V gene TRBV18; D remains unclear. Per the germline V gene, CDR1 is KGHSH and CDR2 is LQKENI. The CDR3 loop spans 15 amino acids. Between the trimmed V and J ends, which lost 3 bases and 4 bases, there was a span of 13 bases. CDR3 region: CASSPSPDANQPQHF. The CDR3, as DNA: TGTGCCAGCTCACCGAGTCCAGACGCTAATCAGCCCCAGCATTTT.

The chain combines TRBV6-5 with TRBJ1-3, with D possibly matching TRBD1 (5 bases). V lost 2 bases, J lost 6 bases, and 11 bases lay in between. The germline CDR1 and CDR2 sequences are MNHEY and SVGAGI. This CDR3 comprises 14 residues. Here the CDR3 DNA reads TGTGCCAGCAGTTACGGGGGAGGGGAAAACACCATATATTTT. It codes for CASSYGGGENTIYF.

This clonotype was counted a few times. Written as DNA, the CDR3 is TGTGCCACCAGCAGAGTCCTGACTAGGGCCCAAGAGACCCAGTACTTC. It specifies CATSRVLTRAQETQYF. V usage is TRBV15 and J usage is TRBJ2-5, with a tentative D call TRBD2 (6 bases). The CDR3 spans 16 residues. Germline V gene sequence: CDR1 LNHNV, CDR2 YYDKDF (reference sequence). The V gene lost 1 base and the J gene lost 1 base, with 13 bases spanning the gap.

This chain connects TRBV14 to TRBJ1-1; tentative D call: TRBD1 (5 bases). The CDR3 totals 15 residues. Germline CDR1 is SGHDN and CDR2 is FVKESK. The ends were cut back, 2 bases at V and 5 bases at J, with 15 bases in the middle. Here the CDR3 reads CASSQITGRRTEAFF. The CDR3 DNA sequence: TGTGCCAGCAGCCAAATAACAGGCCGGCGGACTGAAGCTTTCTTT.

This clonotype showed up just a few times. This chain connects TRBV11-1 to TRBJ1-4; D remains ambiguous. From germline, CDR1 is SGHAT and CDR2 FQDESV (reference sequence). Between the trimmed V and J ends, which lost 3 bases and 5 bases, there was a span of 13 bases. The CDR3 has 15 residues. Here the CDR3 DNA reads TGTGCCAGCAGCTTGGGAGGAAGCAGAAATGAAAAACTGTTTTTT. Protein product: CASSLGGSRNEKLFF.

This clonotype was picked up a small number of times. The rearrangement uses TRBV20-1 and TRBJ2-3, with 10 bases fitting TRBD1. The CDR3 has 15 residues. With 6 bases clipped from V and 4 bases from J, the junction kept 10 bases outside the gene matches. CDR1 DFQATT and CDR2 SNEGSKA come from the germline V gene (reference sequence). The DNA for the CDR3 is TGCAGTGCCCACCTAAGGGGACAGGGGTCAGATACGCAGTATTTT. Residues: CSAHLRGQGSDTQYF.

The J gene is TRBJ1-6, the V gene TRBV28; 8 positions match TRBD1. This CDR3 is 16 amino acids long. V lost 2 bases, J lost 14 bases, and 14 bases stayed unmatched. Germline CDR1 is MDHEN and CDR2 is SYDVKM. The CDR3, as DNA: TGTGCCAGCAGTTTAAACAGGGGGGAATCCCGTAGGGCCCTCCACTTT. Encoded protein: CASSLNRGESRRALHF.

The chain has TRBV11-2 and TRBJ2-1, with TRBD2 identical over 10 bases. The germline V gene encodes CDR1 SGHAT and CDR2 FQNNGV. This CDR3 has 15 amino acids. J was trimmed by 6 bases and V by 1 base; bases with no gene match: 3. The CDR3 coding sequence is TGTGCCAGCAGCTTAGTCAGCGGGGGGGCCAATGAGCAGTTCTTC. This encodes CASSLVSGGANEQFF.

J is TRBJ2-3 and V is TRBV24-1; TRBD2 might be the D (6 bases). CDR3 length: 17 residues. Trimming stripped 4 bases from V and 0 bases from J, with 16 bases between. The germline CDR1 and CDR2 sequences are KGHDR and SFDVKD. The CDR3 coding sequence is TGTGCCACCAGTGACCCCCGGGTAGCGGTAAGCACAGATACGCAGTATTTT. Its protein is CATSDPRVAVSTDTQYF.

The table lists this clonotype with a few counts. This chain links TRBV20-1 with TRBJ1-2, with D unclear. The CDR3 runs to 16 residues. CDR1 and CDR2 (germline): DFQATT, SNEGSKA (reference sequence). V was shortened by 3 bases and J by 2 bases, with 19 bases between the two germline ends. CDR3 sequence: CSASWQKREVNYGYTF. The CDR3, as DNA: TGCAGTGCTAGTTGGCAGAAGAGAGAGGTAAACTATGGCTACACCTTC.

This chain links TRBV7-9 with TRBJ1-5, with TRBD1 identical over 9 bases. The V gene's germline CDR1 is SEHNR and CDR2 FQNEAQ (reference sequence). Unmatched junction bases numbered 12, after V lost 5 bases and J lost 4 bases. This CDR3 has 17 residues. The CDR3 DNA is TGTGCCAGCAGCCGCAACCCACCGGGACAGGGTAATCAGCCCCAGCATTTT. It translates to CASSRNPPGQGNQPQHF.

The CDR3 sequence: CASSYSLVYNEQFF. The CDR3 coding sequence is TGTGCCAGCAGTTACTCATTGGTCTACAATGAGCAGTTCTTC. The chain uses TRBV6-5 and TRBJ2-1; no clear D. V lost 0 bases and J 3 bases, leaving 6 bases between the germline ends. CDR3 length: 14 residues. Germline V gene data show CDR1 as MNHEY and CDR2 as SVGAGI.

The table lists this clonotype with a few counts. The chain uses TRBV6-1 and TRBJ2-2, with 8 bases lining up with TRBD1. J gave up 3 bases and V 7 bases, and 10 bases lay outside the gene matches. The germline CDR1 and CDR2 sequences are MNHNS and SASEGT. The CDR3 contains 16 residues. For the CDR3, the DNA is TGTGCCAGCAACCCTCTGGACAGGGCGGACACCGGGGAGCTGTTTTTT. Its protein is CASNPLDRADTGELFF.

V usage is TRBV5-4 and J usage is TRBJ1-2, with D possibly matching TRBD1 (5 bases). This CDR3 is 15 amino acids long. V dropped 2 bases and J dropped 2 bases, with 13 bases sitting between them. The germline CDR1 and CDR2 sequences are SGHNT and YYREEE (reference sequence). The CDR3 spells CASSFLRAGNYGYTF. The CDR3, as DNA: TGTGCCAGCAGCTTCCTTCGGGCAGGGAACTATGGCTACACCTTC.

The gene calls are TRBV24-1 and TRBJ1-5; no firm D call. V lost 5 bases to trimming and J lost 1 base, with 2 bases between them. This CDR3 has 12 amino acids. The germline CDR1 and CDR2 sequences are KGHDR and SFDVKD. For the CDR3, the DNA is TGTGCCACCAGTGTAAGCAATCAGCCCCAGCATTTT. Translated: CATSVSNQPQHF.

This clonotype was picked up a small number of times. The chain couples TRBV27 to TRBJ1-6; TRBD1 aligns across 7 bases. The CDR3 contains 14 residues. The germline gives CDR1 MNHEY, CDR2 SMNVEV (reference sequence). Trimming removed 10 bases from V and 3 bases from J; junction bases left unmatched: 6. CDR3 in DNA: TGTGCCACCACAGGGGACCACTATAATTCACCCCTCCACTTT. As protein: CATTGDHYNSPLHF.

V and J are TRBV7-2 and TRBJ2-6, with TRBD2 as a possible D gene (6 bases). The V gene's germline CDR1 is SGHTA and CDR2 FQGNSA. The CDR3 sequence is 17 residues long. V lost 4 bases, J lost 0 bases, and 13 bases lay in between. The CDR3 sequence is CASSSAAGTSGANVLTF. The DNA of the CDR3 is TGTGCCAGCAGCTCCGCCGCGGGGACCTCTGGGGCCAACGTCCTGACTTTC.